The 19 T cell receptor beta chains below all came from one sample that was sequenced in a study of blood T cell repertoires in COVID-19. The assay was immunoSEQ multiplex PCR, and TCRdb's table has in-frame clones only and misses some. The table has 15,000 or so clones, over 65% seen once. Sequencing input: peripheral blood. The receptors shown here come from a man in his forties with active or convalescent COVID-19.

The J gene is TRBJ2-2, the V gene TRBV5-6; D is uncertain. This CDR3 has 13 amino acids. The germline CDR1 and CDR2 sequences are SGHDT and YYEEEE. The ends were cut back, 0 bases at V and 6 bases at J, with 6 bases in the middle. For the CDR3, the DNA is TGTGCCAGCAGCTTGGACATATCCGGGGAGCTGTTTTTT. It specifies CASSLDISGELFF.

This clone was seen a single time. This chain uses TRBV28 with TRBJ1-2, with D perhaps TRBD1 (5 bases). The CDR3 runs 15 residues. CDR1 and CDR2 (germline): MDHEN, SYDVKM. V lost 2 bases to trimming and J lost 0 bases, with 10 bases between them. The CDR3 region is CASSLRGGTNYGYTF. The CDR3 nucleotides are TGTGCCAGCAGTTTAAGGGGCGGAACTAACTATGGCTACACCTTC.

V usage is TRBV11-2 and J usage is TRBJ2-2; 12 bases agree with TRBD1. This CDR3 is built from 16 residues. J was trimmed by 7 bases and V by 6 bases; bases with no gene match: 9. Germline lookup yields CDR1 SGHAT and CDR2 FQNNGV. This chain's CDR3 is CASRRPGQGAGGELFF. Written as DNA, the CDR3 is TGTGCCAGCAGAAGACCGGGACAGGGGGCTGGCGGGGAGCTGTTTTTT.

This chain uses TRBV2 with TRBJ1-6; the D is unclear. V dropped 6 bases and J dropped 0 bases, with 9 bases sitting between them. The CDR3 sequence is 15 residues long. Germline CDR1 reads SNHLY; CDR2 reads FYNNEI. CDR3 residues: CASSRESSYNSPLHF. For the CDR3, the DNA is TGTGCCAGCAGCCGAGAGAGCTCCTATAATTCACCCCTCCACTTT.

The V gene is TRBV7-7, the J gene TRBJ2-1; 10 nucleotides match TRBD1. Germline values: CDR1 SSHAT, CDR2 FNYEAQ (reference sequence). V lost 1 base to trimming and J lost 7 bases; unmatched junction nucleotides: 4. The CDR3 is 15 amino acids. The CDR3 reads CASSLVTGGPNEQFF. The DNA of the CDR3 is TGTGCCAGCAGCTTAGTGACAGGGGGCCCAAATGAGCAGTTCTTC.

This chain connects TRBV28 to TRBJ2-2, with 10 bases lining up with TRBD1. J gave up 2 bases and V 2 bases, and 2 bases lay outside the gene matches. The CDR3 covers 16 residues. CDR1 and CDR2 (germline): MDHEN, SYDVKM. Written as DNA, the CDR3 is TGTGCCAGCAGTTTAGGGACAGGGGAAAACACCGGGGAGCTGTTTTTT. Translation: CASSLGTGENTGELFF.

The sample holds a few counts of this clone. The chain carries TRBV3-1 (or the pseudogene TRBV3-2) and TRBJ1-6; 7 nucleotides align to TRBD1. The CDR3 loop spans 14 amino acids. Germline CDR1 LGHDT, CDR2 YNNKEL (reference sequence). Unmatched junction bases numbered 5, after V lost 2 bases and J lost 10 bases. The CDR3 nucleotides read TGTGCCAGCAGCCAATCAGGGGGTGAGTCACCCCTCCACTTT. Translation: CASSQSGGESPLHF.

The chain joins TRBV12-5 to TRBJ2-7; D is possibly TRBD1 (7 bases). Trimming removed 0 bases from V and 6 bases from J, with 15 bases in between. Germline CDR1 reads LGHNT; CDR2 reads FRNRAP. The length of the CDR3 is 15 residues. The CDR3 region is CASGLVQGTPSEQYF. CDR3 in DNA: TGTGCTAGTGGTTTGGTACAGGGGACTCCAAGCGAGCAGTACTTC.

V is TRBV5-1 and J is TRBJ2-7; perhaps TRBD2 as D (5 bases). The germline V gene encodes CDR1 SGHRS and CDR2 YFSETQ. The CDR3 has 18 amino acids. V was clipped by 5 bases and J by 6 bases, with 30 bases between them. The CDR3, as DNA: TGCGCCAGCAGACGACGGACTTCCCTAGACGTCTTGCATCGCGAGCAGTACTTC. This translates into CASRRRTSLDVLHREQYF.

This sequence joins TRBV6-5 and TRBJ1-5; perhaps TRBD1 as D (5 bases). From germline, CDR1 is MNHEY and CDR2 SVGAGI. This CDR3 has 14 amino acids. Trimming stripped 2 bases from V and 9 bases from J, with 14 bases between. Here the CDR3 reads CASSYSRAYRPQHF. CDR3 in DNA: TGTGCCAGCAGTTACAGCAGGGCCTATCGGCCCCAGCATTTT.

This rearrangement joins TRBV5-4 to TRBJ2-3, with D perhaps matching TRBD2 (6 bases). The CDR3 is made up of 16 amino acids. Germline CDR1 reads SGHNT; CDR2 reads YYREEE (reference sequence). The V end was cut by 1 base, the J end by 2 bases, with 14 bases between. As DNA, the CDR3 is TGTGCCAGCAGCTTGCTTGTAGCGGAGACCACAGATACGCAGTATTTT. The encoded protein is CASSLLVAETTDTQYF.

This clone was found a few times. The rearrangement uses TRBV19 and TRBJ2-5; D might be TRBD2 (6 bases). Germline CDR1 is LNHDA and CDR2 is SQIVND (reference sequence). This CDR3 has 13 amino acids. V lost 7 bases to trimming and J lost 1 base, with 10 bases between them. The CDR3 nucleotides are TGTGCCAGTACCACGGGGGTCCAAGAGACCCAGTACTTC. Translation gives CASTTGVQETQYF.

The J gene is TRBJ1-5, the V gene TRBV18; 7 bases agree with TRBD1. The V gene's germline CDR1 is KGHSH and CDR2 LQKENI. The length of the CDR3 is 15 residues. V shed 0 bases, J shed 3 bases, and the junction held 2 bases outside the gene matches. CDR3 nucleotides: TGTGCCAGCTCACCACCGGAGGGGGCCAATCAGCCCCAGCATTTT. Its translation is CASSPPEGANQPQHF.

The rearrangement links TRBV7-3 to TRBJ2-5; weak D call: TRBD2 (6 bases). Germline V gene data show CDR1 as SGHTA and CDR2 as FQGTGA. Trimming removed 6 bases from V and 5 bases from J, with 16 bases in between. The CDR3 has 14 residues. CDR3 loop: CASSPNGGTETQYF. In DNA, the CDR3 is TGTGCCAGCAGTCCAAATGGGGGGACGGAGACCCAGTACTTC.

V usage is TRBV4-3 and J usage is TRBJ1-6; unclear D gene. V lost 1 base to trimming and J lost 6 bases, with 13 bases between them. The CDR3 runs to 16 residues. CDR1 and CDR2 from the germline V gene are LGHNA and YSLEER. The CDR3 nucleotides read TGCGCCAGCAGCCAAGGGTACCCAGGCCCTAATTCACCCCTCCACTTT. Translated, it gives CASSQGYPGPNSPLHF.

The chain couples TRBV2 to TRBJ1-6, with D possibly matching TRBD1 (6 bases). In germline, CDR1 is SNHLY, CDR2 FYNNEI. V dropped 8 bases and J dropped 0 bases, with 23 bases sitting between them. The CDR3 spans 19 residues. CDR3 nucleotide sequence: TGTGCCAGCCGGGAACAGGGATCGTTTCGGAGCTCCTATAATTCACCCCTCCACTTT. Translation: CASREQGSFRSSYNSPLHF.

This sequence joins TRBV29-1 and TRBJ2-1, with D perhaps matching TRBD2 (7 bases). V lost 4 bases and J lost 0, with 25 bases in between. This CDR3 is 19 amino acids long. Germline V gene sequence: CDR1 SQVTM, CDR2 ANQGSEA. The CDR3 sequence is CSVGVLDLRGGISYNEQFF. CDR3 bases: TGCAGCGTTGGAGTGCTCGATCTTAGGGGGGGAATCTCCTACAATGAGCAGTTCTTC.

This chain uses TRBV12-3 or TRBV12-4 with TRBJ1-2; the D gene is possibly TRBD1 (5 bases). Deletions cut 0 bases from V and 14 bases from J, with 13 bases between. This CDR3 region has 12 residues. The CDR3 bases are TGTGCCAGCAGTTTAGCGCGTCAGGGCATGACCTTC. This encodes CASSLARQGMTF.

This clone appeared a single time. The CDR3 DNA sequence: TGTGCCAGCAGCCAAGACGTCGGGGGCGAGCAGTACTTC. Translation gives CASSQDVGGEQYF. The V and J genes are TRBV14 and TRBJ2-7, with D possibly TRBD2 on 6 matching bases. Deletions cut 0 bases from V and 6 bases from J, with 9 bases between. This CDR3 has 13 residues. Looked up from germline, CDR1 is SGHDN and CDR2 is FVKESK.